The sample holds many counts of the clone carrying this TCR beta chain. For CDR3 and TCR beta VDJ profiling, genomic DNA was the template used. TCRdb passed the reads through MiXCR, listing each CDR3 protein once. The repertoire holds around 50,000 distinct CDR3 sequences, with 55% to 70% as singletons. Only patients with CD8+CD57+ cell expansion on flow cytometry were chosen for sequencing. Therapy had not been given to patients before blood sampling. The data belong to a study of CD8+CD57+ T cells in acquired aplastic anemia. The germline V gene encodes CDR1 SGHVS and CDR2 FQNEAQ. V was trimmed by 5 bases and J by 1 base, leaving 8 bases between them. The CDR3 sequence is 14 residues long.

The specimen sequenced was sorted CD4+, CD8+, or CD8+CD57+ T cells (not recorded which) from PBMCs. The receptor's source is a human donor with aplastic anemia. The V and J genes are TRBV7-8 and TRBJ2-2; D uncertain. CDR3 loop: CASSPDWNTGELFF. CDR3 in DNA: TGTGCCAGCAGCCCCGACTGGAACACCGGGGAGCTGTTTTTT.